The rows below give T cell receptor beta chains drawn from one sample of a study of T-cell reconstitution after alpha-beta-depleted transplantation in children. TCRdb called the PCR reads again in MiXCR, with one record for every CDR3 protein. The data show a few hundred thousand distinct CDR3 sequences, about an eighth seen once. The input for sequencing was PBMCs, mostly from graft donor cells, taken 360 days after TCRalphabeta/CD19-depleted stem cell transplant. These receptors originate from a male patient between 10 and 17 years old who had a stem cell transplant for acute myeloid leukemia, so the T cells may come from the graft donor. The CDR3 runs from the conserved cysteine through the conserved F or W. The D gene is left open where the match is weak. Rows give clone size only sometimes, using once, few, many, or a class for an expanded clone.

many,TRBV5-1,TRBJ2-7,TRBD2,TGCGCCAGCAGCTGGCAGACTAGCGGGAGTGTCGAGCAGTACTTC,CASSWQTSGSVEQYF
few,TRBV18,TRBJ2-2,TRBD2,TGTGCCAGCTACCGCCTAGCGGACAACACCGGGGAGCTGTTTTTT,CASYRLADNTGELFF
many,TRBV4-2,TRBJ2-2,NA,TGTGCCAGCAGCCAACCGGCAAGAGGGACCGGGGAGCTGTTTTTT,CASSQPARGTGELFF
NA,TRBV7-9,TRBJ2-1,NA,TGTGCCAGCAACCCTAAGGTGGCCTCCTACAATGAGCAGTTCTTC,CASNPKVASYNEQFF
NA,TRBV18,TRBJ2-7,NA,TGTGCCAGCTCTCGAGGGGGGCTTCGGGACTACGAGCAGTACTTC,CASSRGGLRDYEQYF
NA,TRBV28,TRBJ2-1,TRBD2,TGTGCCAGCAGTTTAGAGACTAGCCCTCGGAGCTCCTACAATGAGCAGTTCTTC,CASSLETSPRSSYNEQFF
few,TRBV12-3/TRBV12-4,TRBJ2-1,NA,TGTGCCAGCAGTTTGAGGTTAGGCAATGAGCAGTTCTTC,CASSLRLGNEQFF
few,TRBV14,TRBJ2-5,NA,TGTGCCAGCAGCCAGGGGGGAGCGGTAGAAGAGACCCAGTACTTC,CASSQGGAVEETQYF
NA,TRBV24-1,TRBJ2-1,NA,TGTGCCACCAGTGATTCAGCCGGCGGACCCCGCTCCTACAATGAGCAGTTCTTC,CATSDSAGGPRSYNEQFF
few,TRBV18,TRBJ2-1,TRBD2,TGTGCCAGCTCACCGCCGGGACTAGCGGGAGAAGAGCAGTTCTTC,CASSPPGLAGEEQFF
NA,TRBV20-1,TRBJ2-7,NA,TGCAGTGCTAGCAGGTGGGACTCCTCCTACGAGCAGTACTTC,CSASRWDSSYEQYF
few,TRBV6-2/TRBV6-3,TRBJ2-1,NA,TGTGCCAGCAGTTCAGCGTTGGTGCAGTTCTTC,CASSSALVQFF
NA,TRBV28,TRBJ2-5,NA,TGTGCCAGCAGTTTTCGGGCTAGCTTACGGGAGACCCAGTACTTC,CASSFRASLRETQYF
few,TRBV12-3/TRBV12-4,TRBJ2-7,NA,TGTGCCAGCAGTCCTCGGAATCGGGGCGAGCAGTACTTC,CASSPRNRGEQYF
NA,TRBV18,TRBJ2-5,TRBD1,TGTGCCAGCTCACCACCCCTGGACAGGGTGTCGTCAGAGACCCAGTACTTC,CASSPPLDRVSSETQYF
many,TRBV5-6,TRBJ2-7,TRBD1,TGTGCCAGCAGCTTCCGGGACAGGACCTACGAGCAGTACTTC,CASSFRDRTYEQYF
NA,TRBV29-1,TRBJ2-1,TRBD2,TGCAGCGTAGCGGGAGGGCTTAATGAGCAGTTCTTC,CSVAGGLNEQFF
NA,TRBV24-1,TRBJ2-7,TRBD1,TGTGCCACCAGTGATCCGGGGACAGGGGATTACGAGCAGTACTTC,CATSDPGTGDYEQYF
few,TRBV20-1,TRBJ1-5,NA,TGCAGTGCTAGACTGGGTAGGGATCAGCCCCAGCATTTT,CSARLGRDQPQHF
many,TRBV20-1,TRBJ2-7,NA,TGCAGTGCTCCAGTATTACGGGGGCGGGAGAACGAGCAGTACTTC,CSAPVLRGRENEQYF
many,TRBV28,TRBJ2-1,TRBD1,TGTGCCAGCAGTCCCGGGACAGGGGGCTACAATGAGCAGTTCTTC,CASSPGTGGYNEQFF
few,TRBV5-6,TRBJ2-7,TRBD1,TGTGCCAGCAGCCTGTGGGACAGATACGAGCAGTACTTC,CASSLWDRYEQYF
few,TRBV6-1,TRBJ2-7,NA,TGTGCCAGCAACGAGCAGGGGCTAAAATCCGAGCAGTACTTC,CASNEQGLKSEQYF
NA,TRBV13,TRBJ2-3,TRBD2,TGTGCCAGCAGCTTAGGGACTAGCGGGAGTGCAGATACGCAGTATTTT,CASSLGTSGSADTQYF
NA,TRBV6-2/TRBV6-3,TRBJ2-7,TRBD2,TGTGCCAGTCCGAAGCGGGAGGGCCACCACGAGCAGTACTTC,CASPKREGHHEQYF
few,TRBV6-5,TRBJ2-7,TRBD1,TGTGCCAGCAGTTGGGACAGAGCTTCCTACGAGCAGTACTTC,CASSWDRASYEQYF
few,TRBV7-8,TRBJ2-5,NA,TGTGCCAGCAGCCCTCGTTTGGCTATCCAACATCAAGAGACCCAGTACTTC,CASSPRLAIQHQETQYF
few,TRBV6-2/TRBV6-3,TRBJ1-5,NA,TGTGCCAGCAGTTACTCGGCAGGGGACCTCTATAGCAATCAGCCCCAGCATTTT,CASSYSAGDLYSNQPQHF
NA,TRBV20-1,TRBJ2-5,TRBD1,TGCAGTGCCGGGGACAGTCTCCGGGAGACCCAGTACTTC,CSAGDSLRETQYF
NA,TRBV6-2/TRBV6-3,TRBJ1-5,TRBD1,TGTGCCAGCAGTTACGGACAGGGACATCAGCCCCAGCATTTT,CASSYGQGHQPQHF
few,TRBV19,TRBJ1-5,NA,TGTGCCAGTAGTATTCTTGGGGGAGGCAATCAGCCCCAGCATTTT,CASSILGGGNQPQHF
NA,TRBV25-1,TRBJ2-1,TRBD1,TGTGCCAGCAGTGAACGAGGACAGGGAAGATTAGGGCAGTTCTTC,CASSERGQGRLGQFF
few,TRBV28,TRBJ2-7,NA,TGTGCCAGCAGTTTGGTACAGGTGGGCACTAACTACGAGCAGTACTTC,CASSLVQVGTNYEQYF
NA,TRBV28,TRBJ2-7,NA,TGTGCCAGCAGTTTAAAGCCTACTTCCTACGAGCAGTACTTC,CASSLKPTSYEQYF
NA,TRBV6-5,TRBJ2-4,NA,TGTGCCAGCAGTTACCCCAGGGGGGGCAGATCGAAAAACATTCAGTACTTC,CASSYPRGGRSKNIQYF
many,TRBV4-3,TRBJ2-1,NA,TGCGCCAGCAGCCAAGTAGGGTACAATGAGCAGTTCTTC,CASSQVGYNEQFF
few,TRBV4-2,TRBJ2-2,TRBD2,TGTGCCAGCAGCCCCACCAGACTAGCGGACTGGGGTAACACCGGGGAGCTGTTTTTT,CASSPTRLADWGNTGELFF
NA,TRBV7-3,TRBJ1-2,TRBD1,TGTGCCAGCAGCGCACCGGACAGGGGCGACTATGGCTACACCTTC,CASSAPDRGDYGYTF
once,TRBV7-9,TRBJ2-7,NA,TGTGCCAGCAGCTTAGACCGACTACGTTCCTACGAGCAGTACTTC,CASSLDRLRSYEQYF
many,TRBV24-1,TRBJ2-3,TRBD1,TGTGCCACCAGTGAGGAAAGGGGACAGAAGCCAGATACGCAGTATTTT,CATSEERGQKPDTQYF
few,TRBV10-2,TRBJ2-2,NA,TGCGCCAGCAGTGATCGGGTTGACACCGGGGAGCTGTTTTTT,CASSDRVDTGELFF
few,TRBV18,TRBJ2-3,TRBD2,TGTGCCAGCTCACCGACTAGCGGGGGGAGCACAGATACGCAGTATTTT,CASSPTSGGSTDTQYF
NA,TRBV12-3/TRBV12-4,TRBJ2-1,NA,TGTGCCAGCACCCCTAGGGGACGGGACAATGAGCAGTTCTTC,CASTPRGRDNEQFF
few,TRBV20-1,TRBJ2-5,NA,TGCAGTGGCACGGGGACTGAGACCCAGTACTTC,CSGTGTETQYF
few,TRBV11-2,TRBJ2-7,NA,TGTGCCAGTTCCCCCCCCAGGGTAAAATCGGGTGAGCAGTACTTC,CASSPPRVKSGEQYF
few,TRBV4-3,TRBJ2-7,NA,TGCGCCAGCAGCCAAGGGTACGCAGTGGAGGTGGTCTACGAGCAGTACTTC,CASSQGYAVEVVYEQYF
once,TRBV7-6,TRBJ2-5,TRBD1,TGTGCCAGCAGCCGGGGACAGGGGAGATGGGAGACCCAGTACTTC,CASSRGQGRWETQYF
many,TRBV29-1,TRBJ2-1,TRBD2,TGCAGCTTGGGACTAGCGTCTTACAATGAGCAGTTCTTC,CSLGLASYNEQFF
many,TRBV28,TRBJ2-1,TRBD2,TGTGCCAGCAGTACCGGGACTAGACTACATGAGCAGTTCTTC,CASSTGTRLHEQFF
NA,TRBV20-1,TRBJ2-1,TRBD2,TGCAGTGCTAGAGGGACTAGCGGGAGGTCGATCTTC,CSARGTSGRSIF
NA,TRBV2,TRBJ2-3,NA,TGTGCCAGCTGTTCCTTCGGACTACTCGCCCGTCTCACAGATACGCAGTATTTT,CASCSFGLLARLTDTQYF
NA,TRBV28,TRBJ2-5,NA,TGTGCCAGCAGTTTAACGCTAACAGGGTATGGGGAGACCCAGTACTTC,CASSLTLTGYGETQYF
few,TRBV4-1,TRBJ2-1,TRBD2,TGCGCCAGCAGCCAAGAGACTAGCTACGGCGAGCAGTTCTTC,CASSQETSYGEQFF
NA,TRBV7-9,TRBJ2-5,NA,TGTGCCAGCAGGCGAACGGAGACCCAGTACTTC,CASRRTETQYF
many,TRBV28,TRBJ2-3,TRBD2,TGTGCCAGCAGCTTAACTAGCGGGAGGACAGATACGCAGTATTTT,CASSLTSGRTDTQYF
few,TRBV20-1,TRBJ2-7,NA,TGCAGTGCTAGTGGGGCCCGCAGCTCCTACGAGCAGTACTTC,CSASGARSSYEQYF
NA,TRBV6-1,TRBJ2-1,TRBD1,TGTGCCAGCAGGGGGACAGGGGCCAACCCCTACAATGAGCAGTTCTTC,CASRGTGANPYNEQFF
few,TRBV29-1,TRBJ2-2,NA,TGCAGCGTTGAAGACCCAACGGGAACCGGGGAGCTGTTTTTT,CSVEDPTGTGELFF
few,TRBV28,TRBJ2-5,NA,TGTGCCAGCAGTTTATTAGGCCCGGGGAGACAAGAGACCCAGTACTTC,CASSLLGPGRQETQYF